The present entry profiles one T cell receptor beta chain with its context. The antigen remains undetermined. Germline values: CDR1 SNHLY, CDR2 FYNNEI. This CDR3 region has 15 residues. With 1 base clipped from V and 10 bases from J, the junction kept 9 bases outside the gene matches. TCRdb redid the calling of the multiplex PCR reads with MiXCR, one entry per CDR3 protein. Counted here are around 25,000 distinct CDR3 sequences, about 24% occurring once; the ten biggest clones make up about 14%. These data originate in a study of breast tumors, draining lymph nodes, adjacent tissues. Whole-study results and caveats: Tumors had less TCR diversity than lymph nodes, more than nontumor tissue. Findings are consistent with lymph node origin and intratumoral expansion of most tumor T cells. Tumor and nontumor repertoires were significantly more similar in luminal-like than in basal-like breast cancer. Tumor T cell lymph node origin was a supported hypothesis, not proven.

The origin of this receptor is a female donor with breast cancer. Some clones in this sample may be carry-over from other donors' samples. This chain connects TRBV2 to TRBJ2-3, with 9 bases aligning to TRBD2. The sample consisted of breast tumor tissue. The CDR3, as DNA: TGTGCCAGCAGTGAAGTTGGAGCGGGAGGAGGTGCGCAGTATTTT. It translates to CASSEVGAGGGAQYF.